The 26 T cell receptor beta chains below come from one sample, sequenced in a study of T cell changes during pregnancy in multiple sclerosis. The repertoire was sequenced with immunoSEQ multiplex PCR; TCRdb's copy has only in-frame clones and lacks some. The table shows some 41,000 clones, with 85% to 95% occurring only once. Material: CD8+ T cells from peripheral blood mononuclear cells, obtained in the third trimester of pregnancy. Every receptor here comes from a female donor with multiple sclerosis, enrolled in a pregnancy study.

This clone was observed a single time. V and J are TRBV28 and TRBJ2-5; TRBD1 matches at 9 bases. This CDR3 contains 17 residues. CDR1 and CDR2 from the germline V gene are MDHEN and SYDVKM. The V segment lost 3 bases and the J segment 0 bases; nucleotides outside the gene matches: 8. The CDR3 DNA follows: TGTGCCAGCAGTTTGGCTATAGGGACAGGGAACCAAGAGACCCAGTACTTC. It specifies CASSLAIGTGNQETQYF.

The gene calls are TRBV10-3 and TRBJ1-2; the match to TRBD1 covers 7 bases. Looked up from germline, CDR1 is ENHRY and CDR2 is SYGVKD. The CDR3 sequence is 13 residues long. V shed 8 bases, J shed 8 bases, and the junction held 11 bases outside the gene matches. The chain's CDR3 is CAILRDSDRGYTF. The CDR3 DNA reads TGTGCCATCCTCCGGGACAGCGATCGGGGCTACACCTTC.

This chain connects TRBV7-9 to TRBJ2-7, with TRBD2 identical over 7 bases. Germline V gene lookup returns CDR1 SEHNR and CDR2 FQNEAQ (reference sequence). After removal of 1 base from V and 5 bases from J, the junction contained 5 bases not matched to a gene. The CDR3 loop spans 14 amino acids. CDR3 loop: CASSLEGRGHEQYF. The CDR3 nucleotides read TGTGCCAGCAGCTTAGAGGGGAGGGGACACGAGCAGTACTTC.

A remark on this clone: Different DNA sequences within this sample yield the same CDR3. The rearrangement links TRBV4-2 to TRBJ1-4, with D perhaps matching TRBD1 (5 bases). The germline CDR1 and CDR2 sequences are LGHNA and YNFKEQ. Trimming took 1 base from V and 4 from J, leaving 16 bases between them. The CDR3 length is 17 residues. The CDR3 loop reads CASSQVSQGLGNEKLFF. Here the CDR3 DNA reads TGTGCCAGCAGCCAAGTATCGCAGGGCCTGGGTAATGAAAAACTGTTTTTT.

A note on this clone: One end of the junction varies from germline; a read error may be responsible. Written as DNA, the CDR3 is TGCAGCCTTAGCGAGCAATACTTC. Encoded protein: CSLSEQYF. The chain is built from TRBV20-1 and TRBJ2-7, with D perhaps TRBD2 (5 bases). The CDR3 extends over 8 amino acids. Germline CDR1 reads DFQATT; CDR2 reads SNEGSKA (reference sequence).

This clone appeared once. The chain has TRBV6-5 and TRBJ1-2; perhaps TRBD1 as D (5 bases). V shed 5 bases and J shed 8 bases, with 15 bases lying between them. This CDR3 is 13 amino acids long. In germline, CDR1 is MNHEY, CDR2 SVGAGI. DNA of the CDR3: TGTGCCAGCAGTCAGGGTCTAGGTGGCGGCTACACCTTC. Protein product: CASSQGLGGGYTF.

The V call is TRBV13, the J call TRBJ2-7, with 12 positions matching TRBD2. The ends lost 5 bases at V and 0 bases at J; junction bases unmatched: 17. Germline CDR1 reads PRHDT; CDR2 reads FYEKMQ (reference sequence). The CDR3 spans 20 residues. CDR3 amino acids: CASSPRGLAGGPTASYEQYF. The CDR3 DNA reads TGTGCCAGCAGCCCCCGCGGCCTAGCGGGAGGGCCTACAGCCTCCTACGAGCAGTACTTC. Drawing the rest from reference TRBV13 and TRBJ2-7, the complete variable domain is AAGVIQSPRHLIKEKRETATLKCYPIPRHDTVYWYQQGPGQDPQFLISFYEKMQSDKGSIPDRFSAQQFSDYHSELNMSSLELGDSALYFCASSPRGLAGGPTASYEQYFGPGTRLTVT.

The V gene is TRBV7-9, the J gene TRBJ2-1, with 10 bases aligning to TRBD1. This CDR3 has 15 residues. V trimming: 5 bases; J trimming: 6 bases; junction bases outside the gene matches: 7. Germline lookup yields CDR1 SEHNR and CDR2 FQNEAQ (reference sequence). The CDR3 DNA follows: TGTGCCAGCAGCCCTGGACAGGGGGTTATCAATGAGCAGTTCTTC. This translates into CASSPGQGVINEQFF.

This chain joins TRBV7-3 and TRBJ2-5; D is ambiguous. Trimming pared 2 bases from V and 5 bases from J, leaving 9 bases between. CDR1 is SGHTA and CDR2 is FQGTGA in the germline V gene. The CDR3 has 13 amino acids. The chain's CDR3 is CASSLVERETQYF. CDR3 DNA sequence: TGTGCCAGCAGCTTAGTCGAGAGGGAGACCCAGTACTTC.

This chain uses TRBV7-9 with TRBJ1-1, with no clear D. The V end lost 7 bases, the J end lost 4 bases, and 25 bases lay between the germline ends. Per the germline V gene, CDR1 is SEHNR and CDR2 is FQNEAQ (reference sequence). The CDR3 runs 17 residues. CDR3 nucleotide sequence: TGTGCCAGCACCATACCCGGGGTTAGGAGGCAATTCACTGAAGCTTTCTTT. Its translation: CASTIPGVRRQFTEAFF.

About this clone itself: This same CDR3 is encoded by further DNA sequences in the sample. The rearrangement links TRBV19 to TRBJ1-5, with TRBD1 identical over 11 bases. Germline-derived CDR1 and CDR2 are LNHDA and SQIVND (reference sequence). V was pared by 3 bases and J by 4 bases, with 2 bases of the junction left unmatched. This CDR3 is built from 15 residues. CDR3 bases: TGTGCCAGTAGTATCGGACAGGGGGCAAATCAGCCCCAGCATTTT. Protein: CASSIGQGANQPQHF.

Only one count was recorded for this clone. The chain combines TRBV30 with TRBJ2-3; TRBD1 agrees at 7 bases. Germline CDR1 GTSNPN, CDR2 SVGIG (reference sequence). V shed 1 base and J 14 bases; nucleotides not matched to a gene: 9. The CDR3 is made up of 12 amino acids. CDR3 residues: CAWSGTGGPRYF. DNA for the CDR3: TGTGCCTGGAGTGGGACAGGCGGCCCGAGGTATTTT. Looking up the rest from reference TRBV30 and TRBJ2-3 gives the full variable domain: SQTIHQWPATLVQPVGSPLSLECTVEGTSNPNLYWYRQAAGRGLQLLFYSVGIGQISSEVPQNLSASRPQDRQFILSSKKLLLSDSGFYLCAWSGTGGPRYFGPGTRLTVL.

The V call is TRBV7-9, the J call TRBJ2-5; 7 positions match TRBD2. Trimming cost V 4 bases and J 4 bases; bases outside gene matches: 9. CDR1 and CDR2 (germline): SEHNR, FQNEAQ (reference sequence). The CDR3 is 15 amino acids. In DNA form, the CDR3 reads TGTGCCAGCAGCTCCGACCGGACGGGGGGAGAGACCCAGTACTTC. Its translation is CASSSDRTGGETQYF. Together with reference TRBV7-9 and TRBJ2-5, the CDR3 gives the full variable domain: DTGVSQNPRHKITKRGQNVTFRCDPISEHNRLYWYRQTLGQGPEFLTYFQNEAQLEKSRLLSDRFSAERPKGSFSTLEIQRTEQGDSAMYLCASSSDRTGGETQYFGPGTRLLVL.

CDR3 DNA sequence: TGTGCCAGCAGCTTGGTACCGACAGATCAAGAGACCCAGTACTTC. Its translation: CASSLVPTDQETQYF. The rearrangement links TRBV5-4 to TRBJ2-5, with D perhaps matching TRBD1 (5 bases). This CDR3 is 15 amino acids long. The V end was cut by 0 bases, the J end by 2 bases, with 11 bases between. CDR1 and CDR2 from the germline V gene are SGHNT and YYREEE (reference sequence).

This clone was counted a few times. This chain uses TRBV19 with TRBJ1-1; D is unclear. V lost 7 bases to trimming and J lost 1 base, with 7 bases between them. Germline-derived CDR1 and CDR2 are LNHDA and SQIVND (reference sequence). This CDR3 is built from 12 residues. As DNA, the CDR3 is TGTGCCAGTAACTCAGGGAACACTGAAGCTTTCTTT. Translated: CASNSGNTEAFF.

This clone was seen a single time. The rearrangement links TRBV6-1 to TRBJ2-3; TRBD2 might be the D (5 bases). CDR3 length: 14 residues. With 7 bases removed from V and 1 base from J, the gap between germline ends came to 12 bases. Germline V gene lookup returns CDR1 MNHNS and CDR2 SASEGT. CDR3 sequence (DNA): TGTGCCAGCATGGAGGAGTACGGCACAGATACGCAGTATTTT. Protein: CASMEEYGTDTQYF.

In DNA, the CDR3 is TGTGCCAGCAGCTTTAACCCGGGAGGGAACTACGAGCAGTACTTC. Encoded protein: CASSFNPGGNYEQYF. This chain joins TRBV5-6 and TRBJ2-7; the match to TRBD2 covers 8 bases. Germline V lookup: CDR1 SGHDT, CDR2 YYEEEE. Trimming removed 2 bases from V and 3 bases from J; junction bases left unmatched: 7. This CDR3 comprises 15 residues.

The CDR3 DNA sequence: TGTGCCAGCAGTTTATTCGCCGGGGAGCTGTTTTTT. Translated: CASSLFAGELFF. This chain links TRBV27 with TRBJ2-2, with D unclear. This CDR3 spans 12 amino acids. Germline CDR1 and CDR2: MNHEY and SMNVEV (reference sequence). Trimming took 1 base from V and 6 from J, leaving 3 bases between them.

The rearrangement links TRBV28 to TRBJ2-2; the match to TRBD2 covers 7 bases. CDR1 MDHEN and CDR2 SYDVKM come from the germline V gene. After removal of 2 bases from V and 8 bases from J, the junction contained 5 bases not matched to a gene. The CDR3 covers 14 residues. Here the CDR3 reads CASSLRGLTGELFF. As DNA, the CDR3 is TGTGCCAGCAGTTTAAGGGGACTAACTGGGGAGCTGTTTTTT.

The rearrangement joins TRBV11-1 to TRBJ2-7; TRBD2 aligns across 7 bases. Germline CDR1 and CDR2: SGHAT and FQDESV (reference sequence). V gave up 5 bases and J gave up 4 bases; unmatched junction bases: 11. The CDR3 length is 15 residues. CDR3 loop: CASSPGAGNPYEQYF. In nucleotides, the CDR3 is TGTGCCAGCAGCCCAGGAGCGGGAAACCCTTACGAGCAGTACTTC.

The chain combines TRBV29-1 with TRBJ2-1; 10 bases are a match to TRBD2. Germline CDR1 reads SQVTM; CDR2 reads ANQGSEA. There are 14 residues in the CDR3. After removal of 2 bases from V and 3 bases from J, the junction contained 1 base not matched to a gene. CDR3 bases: TGCAGCGTTGAACCTAGCGGGAGCTACAATGAGCAGTTCTTC. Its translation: CSVEPSGSYNEQFF.

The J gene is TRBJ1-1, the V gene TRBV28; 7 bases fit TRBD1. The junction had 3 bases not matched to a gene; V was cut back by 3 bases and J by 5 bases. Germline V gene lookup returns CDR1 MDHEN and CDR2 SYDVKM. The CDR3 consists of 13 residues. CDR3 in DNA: TGTGCCAGCAGTTTGCAGGGGGTTACTGAAGCTTTCTTT. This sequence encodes CASSLQGVTEAFF.

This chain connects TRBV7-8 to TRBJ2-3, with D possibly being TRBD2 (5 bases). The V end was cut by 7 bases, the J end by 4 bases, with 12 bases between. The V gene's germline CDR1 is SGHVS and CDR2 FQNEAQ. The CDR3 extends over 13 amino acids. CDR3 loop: CASTTPRADTQYF. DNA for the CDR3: TGTGCCAGCACCACTCCGAGGGCAGATACGCAGTATTTT.

The CDR3 DNA is TGCGCCAGCAGCTTGGCTCTAGCGGTCTACAATGAGCAGTTCTTC. It is translated as CASSLALAVYNEQFF. The chain couples TRBV5-1 to TRBJ2-1; 7 bases line up with TRBD2. There are 15 residues in the CDR3. The germline V gene has CDR1 SGHRS and CDR2 YFSETQ. V lost 0 bases, J lost 3 bases, and 3 bases stayed unmatched.

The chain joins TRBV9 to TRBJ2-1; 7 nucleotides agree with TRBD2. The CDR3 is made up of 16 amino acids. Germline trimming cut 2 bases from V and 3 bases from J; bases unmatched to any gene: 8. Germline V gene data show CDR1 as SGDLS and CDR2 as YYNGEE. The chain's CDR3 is CASSVRREAGYNEQFF. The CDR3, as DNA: TGTGCCAGCAGCGTGCGTCGGGAGGCTGGCTACAATGAGCAGTTCTTC.

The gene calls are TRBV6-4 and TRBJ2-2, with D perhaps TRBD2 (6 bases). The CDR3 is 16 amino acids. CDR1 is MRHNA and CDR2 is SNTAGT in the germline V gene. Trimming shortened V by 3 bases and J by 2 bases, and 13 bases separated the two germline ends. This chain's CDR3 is CASSETRGSNTGELFF. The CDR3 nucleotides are TGTGCCAGCAGTGAGACACGGGGGTCCAACACCGGGGAGCTGTTTTTT.